The entry that follows covers one T cell receptor (beta chain) sequence. The CDR3 has 13 residues. Germline lookup yields CDR1 SGHNT and CDR2 YYREEE (reference sequence). Trimming shortened V by 3 bases and J by 5 bases, and 11 bases separated the two germline ends. Treatment noted: preoperative locoregional IRX-2 cytokine immunotherapy. Patients received preoperative, locoregional IRX-2 cytokine immunotherapy in a phase Ib study. The sample comes from a study of preoperative IRX-2 immunotherapy in early breast cancer. Clones were sequenced by immunoSEQ multiplex PCR, and TCRdb holds only the in-frame ones, with some missing. The sample yields about 62,000 clones, 94% seen once.

The chain couples TRBV5-4 to TRBJ1-1, with D hard to call. The specimen was obtained from a patient treated with IRX-2 immunotherapy. The receptor's source is a human donor with breast cancer. CDR3 in DNA: TGTGCCAGCAGCTCTCTCTGGGGAACTGAAGCTTTCTTT. It is translated as CASSSLWGTEAFF.